The rows below give T cell receptor beta chains drawn from one sample of a study of regulatory T cells in long-lasting Graves disease. One entry per CDR3 protein, called by TCRdb with MiXCR from the multiplex PCR reads. Of 350,000 to 450,000 distinct CDR3 sequences listed, more than 20% were seen once; the top ten hold 20% to 25%. Source: peripheral blood mononuclear cells (PBMCs), taken when the disease was refractory, from a patient treated with antithyroid drugs. These receptor sequences come from a female donor with Graves disease. Both conserved end residues are part of each CDR3. D genes are given only for firm matches. For some rows the clone size is stated as once, few or many, or as a class when expanded; others skip it.

>many|.|TRBJ2-5|TRBV20-1
TGCAGTGCTAGAGAAGAGAGGACCCAGTACTTC
CSAREERTQYF
>many|.|TRBJ2-7|TRBV12-3/TRBV12-4
TGTGCCAGCAGTTCCGAGGGACCCTACGAGCAGTACTTC
CASSSEGPYEQYF
>once|.|TRBJ2-7|TRBV30
TGTGCCTGGAGTCCTGGATCCAACTACGAGCAGTACTTC
CAWSPGSNYEQYF
>.|.|TRBJ1-5|TRBV20-1
TGCAGTGCTAGAGTGGGGGCTTCGGAGCCCCAGCATTTT
CSARVGASEPQHF
>.|.|TRBJ1-6|TRBV5-1
TGCGCCAGCAGCCAGGGTTTTGATAATTCACCCCTCCACTTT
CASSQGFDNSPLHF
>.|.|TRBJ2-5|TRBV4-1
TGCGCCAGCAGCCAAGTGTTTCCGGGACTTCAAGAGACCCAGTACTTC
CASSQVFPGLQETQYF
>once|TRBD1|TRBJ1-5|TRBV6-2/TRBV6-3
TGTGCCGGCAGTGGGCGGGACAGGGGACAACAGCCCCAGCATTTT
CAGSGRDRGQQPQHF
>.|TRBD2|TRBJ2-3|TRBV3-1
TGTGCCAGCAGCCCCCTAGGGACTAGCGGGAGTCAACATCCCAATTTT
CASSPLGTSGSQHPNF
>.|TRBD2|TRBJ2-5|TRBV20-1
TGCAGTGCTAGAGATCGGGAGCGGGAGTCCGATGAGACCCAGTACTTC
CSARDRERESDETQYF
>many|.|TRBJ1-2|TRBV7-9
TGTGCCAGCAGCTTCGGGGACATAGGCTACACCTTC
CASSFGDIGYTF
>few|TRBD1|TRBJ1-1|TRBV11-2
TGTGCCAGCAGCAAAGCGGCAGGGGGCGGGACTGAAGCTTTCTTT
CASSKAAGGGTEAFF
>.|TRBD1|TRBJ2-7|TRBV7-9
TGTGCCAGCAGCCCGGGACAGAAACCCTACGAGCAGTACTTC
CASSPGQKPYEQYF
>few|.|TRBJ1-1|TRBV3-1
TGTGCCAGCAGCCACACCAGTTCGACTGAAGCTTTCTTT
CASSHTSSTEAFF
>many|.|TRBJ2-5|TRBV7-2
TGTGCCAGCAGCTTAGGGTTAGCGGTAGAGACCCAGTACTTC
CASSLGLAVETQYF
>many|TRBD1|TRBJ2-7|TRBV28
TGTGCCAGCAGCTCCACCACCCTTGCGACAGGGGGCAGGGGGGTCTCCTACGAGCAGTACTTC
CASSSTTLATGGRGVSYEQYF
>few|.|TRBJ2-7|TRBV7-9
TGTGCCAGCAGCTCGACCCCGGATTACGAGCAGTACTTC
CASSSTPDYEQYF
>few|TRBD2|TRBJ2-5|TRBV3-1
TGTGCCAGCAGCGGACTAGCGGTCCAAGAGACCCAGTACTTC
CASSGLAVQETQYF
>.|TRBD1|TRBJ2-1|TRBV27
TGTGCCAGCAGCACCGACAGGGTCGGGTTAGGTAGGAATGAGCAGTTCTTC
CASSTDRVGLGRNEQFF
>few|TRBD1|TRBJ2-5|TRBV24-1
TGTGCCACCAGTGATGAGACAGGGAAAACCCAGTACTTC
CATSDETGKTQYF
>few|TRBD2|TRBJ2-4|TRBV20-1
TGCAGTGCTAGCTTAGCGGGAGGGAAAAACATTCAGTACTTC
CSASLAGGKNIQYF
>many|.|TRBJ1-2|TRBV28
TGTGCCAGCAGTTTATGGGCAGACAACGCTAACTATGGCTACACCTTC
CASSLWADNANYGYTF
>.|.|TRBJ2-5|TRBV6-2/TRBV6-3
TGTGCCACCACCCCAACCGGTGGGGGGCTGCAAGAGACCCAGTACTTC
CATTPTGGGLQETQYF
>few|.|TRBJ1-1|TRBV6-5
TGTGCCAGCAGTTACCCCCTACTAGGTAACACTGAAGCTTTCTTT
CASSYPLLGNTEAFF
>many|TRBD2|TRBJ2-7|TRBV12-5
TGTGCTAGTGTTGGGACTAGCGGGTGGGAGGGCAACGAGCAGTACTTC
CASVGTSGWEGNEQYF
>.|.|TRBJ1-5|TRBV9
TGTGCCAGCAGCGTAGGTTCGGGACACAATCAGCCCCAGCATTTT
CASSVGSGHNQPQHF
>.|.|TRBJ2-3|TRBV5-1
TGCGCCAGCAGCTTGGACGGGGCCCTCACAGATACGCAGTATTTT
CASSLDGALTDTQYF
>few|.|TRBJ2-7|TRBV7-2
TGCGCCAGCAGCCAATCGGGACTGGACGAGCAGTACTTC
CASSQSGLDEQYF
>.|TRBD2|TRBJ2-1|TRBV2
TGTGCCAGCAGCTTTGCGGAGGGACTAGTTGTGAATGAGCAGTTCTTC
CASSFAEGLVVNEQFF
>many|.|TRBJ2-2|TRBV24-1
TGTGCCACCAGTGGAACGACAGGGAACACCGGGGAGCTGTTTTTT
CATSGTTGNTGELFF
>.|TRBD2|TRBJ2-3|TRBV5-5
TGTGCCAGCAGTGGTACTAGCGGGAGGTTACAGGGTACGCAGTATTTT
CASSGTSGRLQGTQYF
>.|.|TRBJ2-7|TRBV7-2
TGTGCCAGCAGCCCACACGGCGGGCTAGCGAACTACGAGCAGTACTTC
CASSPHGGLANYEQYF
>many|TRBD1|TRBJ1-2|TRBV7-2
TGTGCCAGCAGCTTAAACCCGGGACAGGGGACGGGTGGCTACACCTTC
CASSLNPGQGTGGYTF
>many|.|TRBJ2-5|TRBV7-7
TGTGCTAGCAGCCCAAAGGCTTGGGCGGACGTACAAGAGACCCAGTACTTC
CASSPKAWADVQETQYF
>many|TRBD1|TRBJ1-4|TRBV7-2
TGTGCCAGCCAGGGACAGCCAAATGAAAAACTGTTTTTT
CASQGQPNEKLFF
>many|TRBD2|TRBJ2-7|TRBV6-5
TGTGCCAGCAGTTGGAGTAGCGGGAGCGAGCAGTACTTC
CASSWSSGSEQYF
>.|.|TRBJ1-1|TRBV29-1
TGCAGCGGTCAGGCGGTGAACACTGAAGCTTTCTTT
CSGQAVNTEAFF
>many|TRBD1|TRBJ1-4|TRBV27
TGTGCCAGCAGTCTTACAGGGGCAACTAATGAAAAACTGTTTTTT
CASSLTGATNEKLFF
>.|TRBD1|TRBJ2-7|TRBV9
TGTGCCAGCAGCGCCGAGGGGGCTATCAACGAGCAGTACTTC
CASSAEGAINEQYF
>.|TRBD1|TRBJ1-5|TRBV6-2/TRBV6-3
TGTGCCAGCAGGCGCGGGACAGGACTCAATCAGCCCCAGCATTTT
CASRRGTGLNQPQHF
>few|.|TRBJ2-2|TRBV11-2
TGTGCCAGCAGCTTATCCGTGGTCGGGGAGCTGTTTTTT
CASSLSVVGELFF
>.|.|TRBJ2-6|TRBV6-2/TRBV6-3
TGTGCCAGCAGTTACTTCGAGGGCCCTGGGGCCAACGTCCTGACTTTC
CASSYFEGPGANVLTF
>many|.|TRBJ1-2|TRBV20-1
TGCAGTGCTAGAGTGTATCGGTACAGCACGAACTATGGCTACACCTTC
CSARVYRYSTNYGYTF
>.|TRBD2|TRBJ2-5|TRBV20-1
TGCAGTGCTAGCCCAGGGACTAGCGGGGTCCGCGAGACCCAGTACTTC
CSASPGTSGVRETQYF
>few|TRBD1|TRBJ2-5|TRBV6-2/TRBV6-3
TGTGCCAGCAGTTACTTACCTACCCCCCCAGGGGGCGGGGAAGAGACCCAGTACTTC
CASSYLPTPPGGGEETQYF
>.|.|TRBJ2-6|TRBV19
TGTGCCAGTAGTATGTGGGGGTCTGGGGCCAACGTCCTGACTTTC
CASSMWGSGANVLTF
>.|.|TRBJ2-7|TRBV4-3
TGCGCCAGCAGCCAAGCCGCCTCCTACGAGCAGTACTTC
CASSQAASYEQYF
>few|TRBD2|TRBJ2-6|TRBV5-1
TGCGCCAGCAGCGCATGGACTAGCGGGAGGGCGAGGGTCTCTGGGGCCAACGTCCTGACTTTC
CASSAWTSGRARVSGANVLTF
>many|TRBD1|TRBJ2-5|TRBV7-2
TGTGCCAGCAGCTTCACAGGGGTGGGGGAGACCCAGTACTTC
CASSFTGVGETQYF